Listed here are 16 T cell receptor beta chains from one sample, sequenced in a study of early stage breast cancer tumors. Generated by immunoSEQ multiplex PCR, the TCRdb table keeps only in-frame clones and is missing some. This table has tens of thousands of clones, around nine tenths appearing once. The specimen was blood. All receptors derive from a person between 65 and 79 years old with breast cancer.

The chain has TRBV18 and TRBJ1-6; D is ambiguous. Between the trimmed V and J ends, which lost 4 bases and 6 bases, there was a span of 7 bases. CDR3 length: 13 residues. Germline V gives CDR1 KGHSH, CDR2 LQKENI. CDR3 loop: CASSQPGNSPLHF. The CDR3 DNA is TGTGCCAGCTCACAGCCCGGTAATTCACCCCTCCACTTT. Drawing the rest from reference TRBV18 and TRBJ1-6, the complete variable domain is NAGVMQNPRHLVRRRGQEARLRCSPMKGHSHVYWYRQLPEEGLKFMVYLQKENIIDESGMPKERFSAEFPKEGPSILRIQQVVRGDSAAYFCASSQPGNSPLHFGNGTRLTVT.

V usage is TRBV28 and J usage is TRBJ1-2; D uncertain. The germline V and J ends were trimmed by 5 bases and 6 bases, with 13 bases remaining between them. The CDR3 extends over 13 amino acids. Germline V gene sequence: CDR1 MDHEN, CDR2 SYDVKM. The CDR3, as DNA: TGTGCCAGCAGTCTCCACAGTAAGGATGGCTACACCTTC. Translation: CASSLHSKDGYTF.

The genes are TRBV28 and TRBJ2-7, with D possibly being TRBD2 (6 bases). CDR1 is MDHEN and CDR2 is SYDVKM in the germline V gene. The CDR3 loop spans 14 amino acids. V gave up 3 bases and J gave up 5 bases, with 14 bases separating them. The CDR3 sequence: CASSFTGEVNEQYF. Written as DNA, the CDR3 is TGTGCCAGCAGTTTTACGGGGGAGGTGAACGAGCAGTACTTC.

The chain's CDR3 is CASSLGLNSGNTIYF. The CDR3 DNA sequence: TGTGCCAGCAGCTTAGGACTCAACTCTGGAAACACCATATATTTT. The chain recombines TRBV7-2 with TRBJ1-3, with D hard to call. Germline CDR1 is SGHTA and CDR2 is FQGNSA. The CDR3 has 15 amino acids. V lost 1 base to trimming and J lost 0 bases, with 7 bases between them.

V and J are TRBV19 and TRBJ2-7; 10 nucleotides line up with TRBD1. V lost 7 bases to trimming and J lost 6 bases; unmatched junction nucleotides: 21. The CDR3 runs to 18 residues. Germline V gene data show CDR1 as LNHDA and CDR2 as SQIVND (reference sequence). Here the CDR3 reads CASTTTRTTGQGVTEQYF. The DNA of the CDR3 is TGTGCCAGTACGACCACCCGCACGACCGGACAGGGGGTGACCGAGCAGTACTTC.

The rearrangement uses TRBV6-5 and TRBJ2-1; possible D gene TRBD2, 6 bases. Germline V gene sequence: CDR1 MNHEY, CDR2 SVGAGI. V lost 3 bases and J lost 7, with 13 bases in between. The CDR3 contains 14 residues. Here the CDR3 DNA reads TGTGCCAGCAGTTATGCGGGGATTTCGAATGAGCAGTTCTTC. Its translation is CASSYAGISNEQFF.

V gene TRBV5-7 combines with J gene TRBJ2-7; perhaps TRBD1 as D (5 bases). TRBV5-7 is sorted into the ORF group, with uncertain function. The length of the CDR3 is 15 residues. The ends were cut back, 2 bases at V and 2 bases at J, with 14 bases in the middle. DNA for the CDR3: TGTGCCAGCAGCTTTACAGGCCTTGTCGCCTACGAGCAGTACTTC. This sequence encodes CASSFTGLVAYEQYF.

The chain joins TRBV27 to TRBJ1-1, with 9 nucleotides matching TRBD1. Germline V gives CDR1 MNHEY, CDR2 SMNVEV (reference sequence). The J segment lost 6 bases and the V segment lost 5 bases, leaving 10 bases of the junction unmatched. The CDR3 sequence is 15 residues long. The CDR3 loop reads CASSLMRTGDPEAFF. The DNA for the CDR3 is TGTGCCAGCAGTCTCATGAGGACAGGGGATCCTGAAGCTTTCTTT.

The rearrangement links TRBV5-1 to TRBJ1-1; D is unclear. The V end was cut by 4 bases, the J end by 5 bases, with 15 bases between. There are 14 residues in the CDR3. Germline loops: CDR1 SGHRS, CDR2 YFSETQ. Here the CDR3 DNA reads TGCGCCAGCAGCCGAAGAGGTTTTCCGACTGAAGCTTTCTTT. Protein product: CASSRRGFPTEAFF.

The V and J genes are TRBV5-4 and TRBJ1-3; 7 nucleotides match TRBD1. The CDR3 is made up of 14 amino acids. The germline V gene has CDR1 SGHNT and CDR2 YYREEE (reference sequence). Trimming removed 3 bases from V and 2 bases from J; junction bases left unmatched: 2. CDR3 sequence (DNA): TGTGCCAGCAGCTATCAGGGGGCTGGAAACACCATATATTTT. This encodes CASSYQGAGNTIYF.

The rearrangement links TRBV15 to TRBJ2-7; 9 bases fit TRBD1. CDR1 and CDR2 (germline): LNHNV, YYDKDF (reference sequence). The CDR3 consists of 15 residues. V gave up 0 bases and J gave up 6 bases; unmatched junction bases: 6. The CDR3 region has the DNA TGTGCCACCAGCAGAGATCGCGGGACAGGGCTCGAGCAGTACTTC. Translated: CATSRDRGTGLEQYF. Complete variable domain (other parts from reference TRBV15 and TRBJ2-7): DAMVIQNPRYQVTQFGKPVTLSCSQTLNHNVMYWYQQKSSQAPKLLFHYYDKDFNNEADTPDNFQSRRPNTSFCFLDIRSPGLGDTAMYLCATSRDRGTGLEQYFGPGTRLTVT.

This rearrangement joins TRBV11-2 to TRBJ2-3, with D possibly TRBD2 on 6 matching bases. In germline, CDR1 is SGHAT, CDR2 FQNNGV. CDR3 length equals 14 residues. The V and J ends lost 3 bases and 5 bases respectively, with 12 bases between them. CDR3 residues: CASSLRGAGDTQYF. For the CDR3, the DNA is TGTGCCAGCAGCTTGAGAGGAGCGGGAGATACGCAGTATTTT.

CDR3 DNA: TGTGCCAGCAGCGGGAGCTCGTACAATGAGCAGTTCTTC. Encoded protein: CASSGSSYNEQFF. This chain joins TRBV11-2 and TRBJ2-1, with D possibly TRBD2 on 5 matching bases. Germline assignment: CDR1 SGHAT and CDR2 FQNNGV. CDR3 length: 13 residues. With 5 bases removed from V and 4 bases from J, the gap between germline ends came to 9 bases.

The chain carries TRBV10-1 and TRBJ1-5, with 10 bases fitting TRBD1. The CDR3 has 14 amino acids. Germline V gene lookup returns CDR1 WNHNN and CDR2 SYGVQD (reference sequence). Trimming removed 11 bases from V and 8 bases from J; junction bases left unmatched: 12. CDR3 DNA: TGCGCCGGGATCTTGGGACAGGGGCTGGAGCCCCAGCATTTT. It translates to CAGILGQGLEPQHF.

The DNA of the CDR3 is TGTGCCAGCAGACAACAGTTCTCTGGGGCCAACGTCCTGACTTTC. Residues: CASRQQFSGANVLTF. This chain joins TRBV11-2 and TRBJ2-6, with no clear D. Looked up from germline, CDR1 is SGHAT and CDR2 is FQNNGV. The V gene lost 6 bases and the J gene lost 0 bases, with 9 bases spanning the gap. This CDR3 has 15 residues.

CDR3 nucleotides: TGTGCCAGCTCACCGGAAGGAGGGGAAGGACATGGCTACACCTTC. It is translated as CASSPEGGEGHGYTF. The V gene is TRBV18, the J gene TRBJ1-2; a weak D match, TRBD1 (5 bases). Germline CDR1 is KGHSH and CDR2 is LQKENI. The CDR3 runs 15 residues. The V and J ends lost 3 bases and 6 bases respectively, with 17 bases between them.